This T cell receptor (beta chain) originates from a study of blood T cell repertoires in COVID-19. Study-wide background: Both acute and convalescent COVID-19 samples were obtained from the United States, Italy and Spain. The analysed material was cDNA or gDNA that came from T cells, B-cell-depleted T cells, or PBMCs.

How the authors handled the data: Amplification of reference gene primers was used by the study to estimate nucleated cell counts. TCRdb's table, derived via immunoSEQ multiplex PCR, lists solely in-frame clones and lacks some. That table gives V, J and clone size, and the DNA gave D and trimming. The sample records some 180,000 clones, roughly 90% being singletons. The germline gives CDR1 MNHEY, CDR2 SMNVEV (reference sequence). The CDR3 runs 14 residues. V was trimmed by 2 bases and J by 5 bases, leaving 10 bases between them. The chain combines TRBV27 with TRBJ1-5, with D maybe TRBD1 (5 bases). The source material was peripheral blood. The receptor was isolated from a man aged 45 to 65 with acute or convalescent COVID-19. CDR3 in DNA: TGTGCCAGCAGTTTAAACCAGGGTCATCAGCCCCAGCATTTT. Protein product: CASSLNQGHQPQHF.